Listed below are T cell receptor beta chains from one sample, sequenced in a study of blood T cell repertoires in COVID-19. Assay: immunoSEQ multiplex PCR; the TCRdb copy retains only in-frame clones and omits some. This sample yields 250,000 to 350,000 clones, of which around 90% are seen a single time; approximately 6.5% belongs to the top ten. The sample taken for sequencing was peripheral blood. These receptors originate from a woman between 45 and 65 years old with COVID-19, enrolled during active disease. CDR3s include the opening cysteine and the closing phenylalanine or tryptophan. D genes are given only for firm matches. Some rows have no size entry. The others give once, few or many, or a class for an expanded clone.

J gene | D gene | clone size | V gene | CDR3 protein | CDR3 DNA
TRBJ2-7 | . | few | TRBV29-1 | CSVGPGTYEQYF | TGCAGCGTTGGTCCAGGGACCTACGAGCAGTACTTC
TRBJ1-1 | . | once | TRBV12-3/TRBV12-4 | CASSLLSNEAFF | TGTGCCAGCAGTTTACTCAGTAATGAAGCTTTCTTT
TRBJ2-3 | . | . | TRBV10-1 | CASSSGTSSTDTQYF | TGCGCCAGCAGTAGCGGGACATCTAGCACAGATACGCAGTATTTT
TRBJ1-2 | TRBD1 | . | TRBV5-5 | CASNTGLGQGDYYGYTF | TGTGCCAGCAACACAGGGCTGGGGCAGGGGGATTACTATGGCTACACCTTC
TRBJ2-7 | TRBD2 | few | TRBV6-5 | CASSYTPGGEQYF | TGTGCCAGCAGTTACACCCCGGGGGGCGAGCAGTACTTC
TRBJ1-5 | . | . | TRBV15 | CATSRAPGGQPQHF | TGTGCCACCAGCAGAGCCCCCGGGGGTCAGCCCCAGCATTTT
TRBJ2-3 | TRBD2 | . | TRBV5-1 | CASTLLAGVPDTQYF | TGCGCCAGCACCCTCCTGGCGGGAGTCCCTGATACGCAGTATTTT
TRBJ1-4 | TRBD1 | . | TRBV30 | CAWSDIRDRVGEKLFF | TGTGCCTGGAGTGATATTCGGGACAGGGTGGGTGAAAAACTGTTTTTT
TRBJ2-3 | . | . | TRBV24-1 | CATSDPGTLNTQYF | TGTGCCACCAGTGATCCAGGGACACTAAATACGCAGTATTTT
TRBJ2-1 | . | . | TRBV6-2/TRBV6-3 | CASSYGRLSSYNEQFF | TGTGCCAGCAGTTACGGGCGATTAAGCTCCTACAATGAGCAGTTCTTC
TRBJ2-7 | . | . | TRBV5-1 | CASSTGQGLSSYEQYF | TGCGCCAGCAGCACTGGACAGGGACTAAGCTCCTACGAGCAGTACTTC
TRBJ2-2 | TRBD2 | . | TRBV5-1 | CASSFSPAGGTGELFF | TGCGCCAGCAGCTTCAGTCCTGCGGGAGGAACCGGGGAGCTGTTTTTT
TRBJ1-1 | . | . | TRBV7-2 | CASSFQVTEAFF | TGTGCCAGCAGCTTTCAGGTTACTGAAGCTTTCTTT
TRBJ1-1 | TRBD1 | once | TRBV7-6 | CASSPGTGVMNTEAFF | TGTGCCAGCAGCCCCGGGACAGGGGTTATGAACACTGAAGCTTTCTTT
TRBJ2-2 | . | . | TRBV7-9 | CASSGATANTGELFF | TGTGCCAGCAGCGGCGCGACAGCGAACACCGGGGAGCTGTTTTTT
TRBJ2-3 | . | . | TRBV27 | CASMGLVTDTQYF | TGTGCCAGCATGGGGCTAGTCACAGATACGCAGTATTTT
TRBJ1-5 | TRBD1 | once | TRBV27 | CASRRAGDSYSNQPQHF | TGTGCCAGCAGAAGGGCTGGGGACAGTTATAGCAATCAGCCCCAGCATTTT
TRBJ1-2 | TRBD1 | . | TRBV10-2 | CASSPTGDGYTF | TGCGCCAGCAGCCCGACAGGGGATGGCTACACCTTC
TRBJ2-7 | TRBD2 | . | TRBV20-1 | CSASKGLAGDYEQYF | TGCAGTGCTAGTAAGGGACTAGCGGGAGACTACGAGCAGTACTTC
TRBJ1-5 | . | . | TRBV30 | CAWSVGGNNQPQHF | TGTGCCTGGAGTGTAGGGGGTAACAATCAGCCCCAGCATTTT
TRBJ2-2 | . | . | TRBV2 | CASSPRRLANTGELFF | TGTGCCAGCAGCCCCAGGCGCCTAGCAAACACCGGGGAGCTGTTTTTT
TRBJ2-3 | . | . | TRBV19 | CASSPEGTLTDTQYF | TGTGCCAGTAGTCCCGAGGGAACCCTCACAGATACGCAGTATTTT
TRBJ2-7 | . | . | TRBV5-4 | CASSSRDGGYEQYF | TGTGCCAGCAGCTCTCGGGACGGGGGCTACGAGCAGTACTTC
TRBJ1-1 | . | . | TRBV5-4 | CASSLGAGQAEAFF | TGTGCCAGCAGCTTGGGGGCGGGGCAGGCCGAAGCTTTCTTT
TRBJ1-5 | . | . | TRBV12-3/TRBV12-4 | CASRGGMNQPQHF | TGTGCCAGCAGAGGGGGAATGAATCAGCCCCAGCATTTT
TRBJ2-3 | TRBD2 | . | TRBV5-1 | CASSREGGRQDTQYF | TGCGCCAGCAGCAGGGAGGGAGGGCGTCAGGATACGCAGTATTTT
TRBJ2-4 | . | . | TRBV10-1 | CASSEGTRDLLLAKNIQYF | TGCGCCAGCAGTGAAGGGACAAGGGACCTGTTACTAGCCAAAAACATTCAGTACTTC
TRBJ1-2 | . | . | TRBV20-1 | CSASSPGGVVSSGYTF | TGCAGTGCTAGTAGCCCGGGGGGGGTAGTGTCGAGTGGCTACACCTTC
TRBJ1-3 | TRBD1 | . | TRBV2 | CASSDGRDRMPKSGNTIYF | TGTGCCAGCAGTGACGGCCGGGACAGGATGCCGAAGTCTGGAAACACCATATATTTT
TRBJ2-3 | TRBD1 | . | TRBV19 | CATQGQSLGDTQYF | TGTGCCACACAGGGACAGTCCCTCGGAGATACGCAGTATTTT
TRBJ1-3 | . | once | TRBV4-1 | CASSQGGGLSGNTIYF | TGCGCCAGCAGCCAAGGCGGAGGCCTCTCTGGAAACACCATATATTTT
TRBJ2-2 | . | . | TRBV19 | CASIPAAGTGELFF | TGTGCCAGTATTCCCGCGGCGGGGACCGGGGAGCTGTTTTTT
TRBJ1-1 | TRBD1 | . | TRBV30 | CACTRDSATEAFF | TGTGCCTGCACCCGGGACAGCGCCACTGAAGCTTTCTTT
TRBJ1-6 | . | . | TRBV5-6 | CASSLTTNNSPLHF | TGTGCCAGCAGCTTGACAACCAATAATTCACCCCTCCACTTT
TRBJ2-3 | TRBD2 | . | TRBV7-3 | CASSEDERVAGGDTQYF | TGTGCCAGCAGCGAAGATGAGAGGGTAGCGGGGGGAGATACGCAGTATTTT
TRBJ2-7 | . | few | TRBV27 | CASSLGRGEQYF | TGTGCCAGCAGTTTGGGCAGGGGCGAGCAGTACTTC
TRBJ1-5 | TRBD1 | . | TRBV9 | CASSVGDRGAGNQPQHF | TGTGCCAGCAGCGTCGGGGACAGGGGCGCCGGCAATCAGCCCCAGCATTTT
TRBJ2-7 | TRBD1 | . | TRBV9 | CASSVGQASYEQYF | TGTGCCAGCAGCGTCGGACAGGCTTCCTACGAGCAGTACTTC
TRBJ2-1 | TRBD2 | . | TRBV10-1 | CASSVTSKGIFEQFF | TGCGCCAGCAGTGTGACTAGCAAGGGCATATTTGAGCAGTTCTTC
TRBJ1-1 | . | . | TRBV29-1 | CSVTEQNTEAFF | TGCAGCGTTACAGAGCAGAACACTGAAGCTTTCTTT
TRBJ2-1 | . | few | TRBV28 | CASPPQVGSWDNEQFF | TGTGCCAGCCCCCCGCAAGTCGGGTCCTGGGACAATGAGCAGTTCTTC
TRBJ2-7 | TRBD2 | . | TRBV28 | CASIPYWGTSGNRIYEQYF | TGTGCCAGCATCCCTTACTGGGGGACTAGCGGAAATCGAATCTACGAGCAGTACTTC
TRBJ2-2 | . | . | TRBV19 | CASFPSRGRNTGELFF | TGTGCCAGTTTCCCCTCGCGGGGACGGAACACCGGGGAGCTGTTTTTT
TRBJ1-2 | TRBD1 | . | TRBV14 | CASSPPLGQASRYGYTF | TGTGCCAGCAGCCCACCCTTGGGACAGGCTTCTCGCTATGGCTACACCTTC
TRBJ2-7 | TRBD2 | once | TRBV7-2 | CASSLVASGLSYEQYF | TGTGCCAGCAGCTTAGTGGCTAGCGGGCTCTCCTACGAGCAGTACTTC
TRBJ1-5 | . | . | TRBV19 | CASREQYNQPQHF | TGTGCCAGTAGGGAACAGTACAATCAGCCCCAGCATTTT
TRBJ1-1 | . | . | TRBV6-2/TRBV6-3 | CASSLAGQTAFF | TGTGCCAGCAGTCTGGCAGGGCAGACGGCTTTCTTT
TRBJ2-2 | . | . | TRBV18 | CASSLRSGELFF | TGTGCCAGCTCACTTCGGTCGGGGGAGCTGTTTTTT
TRBJ2-1 | TRBD1 | . | TRBV19 | CASRNFQGAHEQFF | TGTGCCAGTAGAAACTTCCAGGGGGCCCATGAGCAGTTCTTC
TRBJ2-5 | TRBD2 | . | TRBV5-1 | CASRRWGRAMETQYF | TGCGCCAGCAGAAGGTGGGGGAGGGCCATGGAGACCCAGTACTTC
TRBJ2-7 | . | once | TRBV30 | CAWGGQPRYEQYF | TGTGCCTGGGGCGGACAGCCCAGGTACGAGCAGTACTTC
TRBJ1-2 | TRBD1 | . | TRBV19 | CASQGAGGYTF | TGTGCCAGCCAGGGGGCTGGTGGCTACACCTTC
TRBJ2-1 | . | . | TRBV7-3 | CASSFRPGTPLGNYNEQFF | TGTGCCAGCAGCTTTCGACCCGGGACTCCCTTAGGGAACTACAATGAGCAGTTCTTC
TRBJ1-1 | . | . | TRBV21-1 | CASSKSGEGRGAFF | TGTGCCAGCAGCAAATCGGGGGAAGGGAGGGGAGCTTTCTTT
TRBJ2-7 | TRBD2 | few | TRBV11-2 | CASSFLAGRGEQYF | TGTGCCAGCAGCTTCCTAGCGGGTAGGGGAGAGCAGTACTTC